This TCR beta chain came from a study of siplizumab effects on memory and regulatory T cells. Of note for this clone: Antigen: not known.

Study outcomes and limitations: Proliferating Tregs taken from siplizumab cultures were not shown to have a confirmed suppressive function. Alloreactive sequences tracing back to unstimulated CD4+ memory cells fell significantly with siplizumab. The diversity of naive T cells seemed greater than that of memory cells, and their alloresponse contribution seemed major.

With 2 bases removed from V and 8 bases from J, the gap between germline ends came to 12 bases. The CDR3 consists of 13 residues. Per germline, CDR1 LNHDA and CDR2 SQIVND (reference sequence). Profiling relied on immunoSEQ multiplex PCR, and the TCRdb table lists in-frame clones only, not all of them. The repertoire holds fewer than 65,000 clones, roughly 92% seen once, with approximately 17% in the top ten. Sequencing was carried out using CD8+ T cells sorted from blood. The rearrangement uses TRBV19 and TRBJ1-1; D is undetermined. The sequence came from a human donor in good health. CDR3 residues: CASSILMAEEAFF. CDR3 nucleotide sequence: TGTGCCAGTAGTATACTAATGGCGGAGGAAGCTTTCTTT.